The T cell receptor beta chain described here comes from a study of T cells after yellow fever vaccination. The study, taken as a whole, reports: Among primary-vaccination clones, most reappeared after the booster, at 96% for CD4 and roughly 90% for CD8. Abundant clonotypes from the bulk population could get into FACS-sorted repertoires as contaminants. Peaking on day 5 versus 15, the secondary response was faster but weaker.

Making TCR cDNA involved 5'RACE template switching, which added UMIs and a universal primer site. TCRdb re-called the 5' RACE reads through MiXCR, storing one row per CDR3 protein. The sample yields about 170,000 distinct CDR3 sequences, about 11% seen once. V was cut by 6 bases and J by 1 base, with 9 bases left in between. The CDR3 is 13 amino acids. CDR1 is SQVTM, CDR2 ANQGSEA, per germline. As regards this clonotype: Its antigen is unknown.

The TCR was taken from a man between 18 and 29 years old who received the YFV17D yellow fever vaccine. The material sequenced was CD8+ T cells sorted from PBMCs, taken 15 days after the yellow fever booster vaccination. V gene TRBV29-1 combines with J gene TRBJ2-2; TRBD1 might be the D (5 bases). CDR3 coding DNA: TGCAGCGTCCAAGGACAGAACACCGGGGAGCTGTTTTTT. It is translated as CSVQGQNTGELFF.